The T cell receptor beta chain under discussion was sequenced for a study of control samples from healthy donors and cancer patients. The protocol was immunoSEQ multiplex PCR, while the TCRdb copy is restricted to in-frame clones and leaves out a portion. The sample carries 76,000 or so clones, about 89% recorded once. This CDR3 region has 15 residues. Trimming cost V 4 bases and J 1 base; bases outside gene matches: 6. Germline V gene sequence: CDR1 SEHNR, CDR2 FQNEAQ (reference sequence). The receptor's source is a woman aged 50 to 65 with colorectal cancer. The chain recombines TRBV7-9 with TRBJ1-1, with TRBD1 matching 7 bases. The sample was PBMCs. In DNA, the CDR3 is TGTGCCAGCAGCTCCCAGGGGGGATGGAACACTGAAGCTTTCTTT. Encoded protein: CASSSQGGWNTEAFF.